The 6 T cell receptor beta chains below were found in one sample sequenced in a study of blood T cell repertoires in COVID-19. Assay: immunoSEQ multiplex PCR; the TCRdb copy retains only in-frame clones and omits some. The sample has about 260,000 clones, 88% seen once. Input material: peripheral blood. The receptors here all came from a man between 60 and 70 years old who had recovered from COVID-19.

The genes are TRBV27 and TRBJ2-7, with D tentatively TRBD1 (6 bases). The germline gives CDR1 MNHEY, CDR2 SMNVEV (reference sequence). The CDR3 totals 15 residues. Trimming cost V 3 bases and J 3 bases, with 15 bases left between them. CDR3 nucleotide sequence: TGTGCCAGCAGTTTTATGACAGGCATTTACTACGAGCAGTACTTC. As protein: CASSFMTGIYYEQYF.

The chain uses TRBV3-1 (or the pseudogene TRBV3-2) and TRBJ2-2; 9 bases align to TRBD1. In germline, CDR1 is LGHDT, CDR2 YNNKEL (reference sequence). The V segment lost 4 bases and the J segment 4 bases; nucleotides outside the gene matches: 7. The CDR3 totals 16 residues. The CDR3 is CASSPTGTGSTGELFF. In DNA, the CDR3 is TGTGCCAGCAGCCCCACCGGGACAGGGTCCACCGGGGAGCTGTTTTTT.

The chain is built from TRBV12-5 and TRBJ1-4; D is unresolved. With 0 bases removed from V and 4 bases from J, the gap between germline ends came to 21 bases. The CDR3 spans 19 residues. Per germline, CDR1 LGHNT and CDR2 FRNRAP. Here the CDR3 reads CASGLVPRDLGAHNEKLFF. The CDR3 region has the DNA TGTGCTAGTGGTTTGGTACCCCGCGATTTAGGAGCTCATAATGAAAAACTGTTTTTT.

This clone has just a few counts. The rearrangement uses TRBV19 and TRBJ2-5; 9 bases agree with TRBD1. With V trimmed by 10 bases and J by 4 bases, 4 bases remained unmatched. Germline CDR1 is LNHDA and CDR2 is SQIVND (reference sequence). The CDR3 consists of 12 residues. CDR3 residues: CATTGGGETQYF. CDR3 DNA: TGTGCCACCACAGGGGGCGGAGAGACCCAGTACTTC.

The chain joins TRBV9 to TRBJ2-3; TRBD2 aligns across 10 bases. The germline gives CDR1 SGDLS, CDR2 YYNGEE. With V trimmed by 0 bases and J by 0 bases, 7 bases remained unmatched. The CDR3 is made up of 18 amino acids. The CDR3 reads CASSVGVAGGPSTDTQYF. In DNA form, the CDR3 reads TGTGCCAGCAGCGTAGGAGTAGCGGGGGGCCCTAGCACAGATACGCAGTATTTT.

The chain uses TRBV11-3 and TRBJ2-2; 8 bases match TRBD1. Germline CDR1 reads SGHNT; CDR2 reads YENEEA. V was pared by 3 bases and J by 5 bases, with 2 bases of the junction left unmatched. CDR3 length: 14 residues. The CDR3 loop is CASSFDRGTGELFF. The CDR3 DNA reads TGTGCCAGCAGCTTCGACAGGGGTACCGGGGAGCTGTTTTTT.